Sequencing of this T cell receptor beta chain was carried out in a study of blood T cell repertoires in COVID-19. Whole-study context: T cells, B-cell-depleted T cells, or PBMCs supplied cDNA or gDNA.

Recruits, aged roughly 18 to 95 years, lived in 24 US areas. V lost 0 bases and J lost 3; bases outside the gene matches: 4. Germline CDR1 and CDR2: SGDLS and YYNGEE. The CDR3 has 16 amino acids. In the original analysis: Nucleated cell number was recorded as an estimate derived from reference gene primer amplification. TCRdb's copy holds only in-frame clones and misses some; the assay was immunoSEQ multiplex PCR. V, J and clone size reflect that table, while D and trimming were determined from the DNA. Of more than 200,000 clones in the sample, over 75% were seen once. This TCR was recovered from a woman aged 40 to 50 with acute COVID-19. This sequence joins TRBV9 and TRBJ2-2, with 8 bases identical to TRBD2. Material for sequencing was PBMCs or T cells enriched from blood (not recorded which). CDR3 in amino acids: CASSVGASGHTGELFF. Here the CDR3 DNA reads TGTGCCAGCAGCGTAGGGGCTAGCGGGCACACCGGGGAGCTGTTTTTT.